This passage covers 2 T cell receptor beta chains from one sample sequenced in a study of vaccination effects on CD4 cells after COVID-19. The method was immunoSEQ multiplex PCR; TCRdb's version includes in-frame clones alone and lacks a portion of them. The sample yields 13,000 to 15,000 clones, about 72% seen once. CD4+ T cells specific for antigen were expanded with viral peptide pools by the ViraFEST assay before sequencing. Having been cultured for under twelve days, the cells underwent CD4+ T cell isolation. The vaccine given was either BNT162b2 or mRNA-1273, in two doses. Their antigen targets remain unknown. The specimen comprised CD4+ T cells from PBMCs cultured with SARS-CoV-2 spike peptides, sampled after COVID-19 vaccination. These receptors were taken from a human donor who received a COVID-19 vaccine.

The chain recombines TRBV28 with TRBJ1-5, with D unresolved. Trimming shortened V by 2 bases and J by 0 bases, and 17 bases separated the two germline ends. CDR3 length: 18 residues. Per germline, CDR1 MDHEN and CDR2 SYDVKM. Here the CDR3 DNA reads TGTGCCAGCAGTTTACCGGCGTCCGACTGGTATAGCAATCAGCCCCAGCATTTT. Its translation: CASSLPASDWYSNQPQHF.

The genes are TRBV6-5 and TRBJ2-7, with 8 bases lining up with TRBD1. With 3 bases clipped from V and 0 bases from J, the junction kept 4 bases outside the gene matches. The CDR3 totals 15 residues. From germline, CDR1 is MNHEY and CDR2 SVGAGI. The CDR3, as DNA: TGTGCCAGCAGTTATCAGGGGGCTCACTCCTACGAGCAGTACTTC. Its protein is CASSYQGAHSYEQYF.